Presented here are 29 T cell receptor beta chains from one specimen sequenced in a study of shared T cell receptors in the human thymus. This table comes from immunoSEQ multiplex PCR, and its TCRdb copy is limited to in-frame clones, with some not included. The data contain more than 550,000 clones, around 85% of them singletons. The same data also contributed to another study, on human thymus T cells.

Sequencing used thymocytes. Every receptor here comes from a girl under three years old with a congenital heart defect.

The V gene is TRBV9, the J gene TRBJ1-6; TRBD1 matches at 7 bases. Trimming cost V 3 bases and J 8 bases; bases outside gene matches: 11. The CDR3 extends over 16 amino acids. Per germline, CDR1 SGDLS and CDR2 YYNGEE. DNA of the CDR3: TGTGCCAGCAGCGCCTCTCCGGGACAGATGTATTCACCCCTCCACTTT. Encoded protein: CASSASPGQMYSPLHF. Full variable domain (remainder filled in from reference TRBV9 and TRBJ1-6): DSGVTQTPKHLITATGQRVTLRCSPRSGDLSVYWYQQSLDQGLQFLIQYYNGEERAKGNILERFSAQQFPDLHSELNLSSLELGDSALYFCASSASPGQMYSPLHFGNGTRLTVT.

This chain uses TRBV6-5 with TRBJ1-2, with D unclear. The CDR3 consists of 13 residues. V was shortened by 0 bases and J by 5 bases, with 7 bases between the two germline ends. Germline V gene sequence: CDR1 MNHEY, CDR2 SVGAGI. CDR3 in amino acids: CASSYSRAYGYTF. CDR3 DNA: TGTGCCAGCAGTTACTCGAGGGCTTATGGCTACACCTTC.

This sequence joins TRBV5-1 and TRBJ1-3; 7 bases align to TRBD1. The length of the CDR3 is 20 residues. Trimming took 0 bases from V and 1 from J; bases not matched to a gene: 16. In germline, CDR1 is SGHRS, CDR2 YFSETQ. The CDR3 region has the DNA TGCGCCAGCAGCTTGGGCCAGGGGGAGATCCGTTCTAGGTCTGGAAACACCATATATTTT. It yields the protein CASSLGQGEIRSRSGNTIYF.

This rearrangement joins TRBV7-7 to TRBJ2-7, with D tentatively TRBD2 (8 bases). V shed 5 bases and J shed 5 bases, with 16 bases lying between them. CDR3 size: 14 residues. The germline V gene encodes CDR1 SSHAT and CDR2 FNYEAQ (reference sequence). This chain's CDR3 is CASSREGAVHEQYF. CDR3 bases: TGTGCCAGCAGCCGGGAGGGGGCAGTCCACGAGCAGTACTTC.

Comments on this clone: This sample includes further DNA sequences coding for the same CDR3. CDR3 nucleotides: TGTGCCAGCAGCGTAGGGCCCGGGGATGGCTACACCTTC. Residues: CASSVGPGDGYTF. The genes are TRBV9 and TRBJ1-2, with unresolved D. The CDR3 has 13 amino acids. V was shortened by 0 bases and J by 6 bases, with 9 bases between the two germline ends. Germline loops: CDR1 SGDLS, CDR2 YYNGEE.

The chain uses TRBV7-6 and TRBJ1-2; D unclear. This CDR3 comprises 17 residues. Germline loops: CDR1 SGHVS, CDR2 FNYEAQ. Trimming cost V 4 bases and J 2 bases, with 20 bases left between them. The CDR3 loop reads CASSSPYSRPVNYGYTF. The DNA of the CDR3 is TGTGCCAGCAGCTCACCCTACTCCAGGCCAGTAAACTATGGCTACACCTTC.

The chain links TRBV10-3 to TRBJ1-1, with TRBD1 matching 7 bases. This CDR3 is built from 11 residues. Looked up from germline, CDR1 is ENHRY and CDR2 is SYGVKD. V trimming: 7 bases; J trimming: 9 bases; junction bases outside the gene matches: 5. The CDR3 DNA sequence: TGTGCCATCACGACGGGACAGCAAGCTTTCTTT. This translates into CAITTGQQAFF.

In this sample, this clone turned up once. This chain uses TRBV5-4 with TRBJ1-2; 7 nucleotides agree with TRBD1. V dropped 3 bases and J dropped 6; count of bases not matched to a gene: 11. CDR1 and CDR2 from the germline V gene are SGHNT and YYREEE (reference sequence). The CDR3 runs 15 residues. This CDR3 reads CASSSPPDREDGYTF. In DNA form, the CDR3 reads TGTGCCAGCAGCTCTCCACCCGACAGGGAGGATGGCTACACCTTC.

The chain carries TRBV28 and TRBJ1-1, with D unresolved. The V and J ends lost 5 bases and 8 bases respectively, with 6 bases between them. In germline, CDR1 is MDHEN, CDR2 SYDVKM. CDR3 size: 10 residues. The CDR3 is CASSSEEAFF. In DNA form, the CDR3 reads TGTGCCAGCAGTAGCGAAGAAGCTTTCTTT. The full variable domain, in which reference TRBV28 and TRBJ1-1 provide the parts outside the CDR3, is DVKVTQSSRYLVKRTGEKVFLECVQDMDHENMFWYRQDPGLGLRLIYFSYDVKMKEKGDIPEGYSVSREKKERFSLILESASTNQTSMYLCASSSEEAFFGQGTRLTVV.

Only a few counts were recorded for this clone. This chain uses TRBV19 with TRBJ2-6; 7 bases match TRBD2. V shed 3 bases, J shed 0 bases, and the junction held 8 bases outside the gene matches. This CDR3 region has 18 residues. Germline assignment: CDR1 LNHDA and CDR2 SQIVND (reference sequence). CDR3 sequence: CASSMAGTTNSGANVLTF. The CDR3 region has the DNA TGTGCCAGTAGTATGGCCGGGACTACCAACTCTGGGGCCAACGTCCTGACTTTC.

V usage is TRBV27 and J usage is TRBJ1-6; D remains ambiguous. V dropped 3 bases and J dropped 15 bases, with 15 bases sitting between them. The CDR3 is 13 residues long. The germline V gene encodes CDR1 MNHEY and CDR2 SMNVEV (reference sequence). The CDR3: CASSFAGWEFLHF. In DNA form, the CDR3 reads TGTGCCAGCAGTTTCGCAGGATGGGAGTTCCTCCACTTT.

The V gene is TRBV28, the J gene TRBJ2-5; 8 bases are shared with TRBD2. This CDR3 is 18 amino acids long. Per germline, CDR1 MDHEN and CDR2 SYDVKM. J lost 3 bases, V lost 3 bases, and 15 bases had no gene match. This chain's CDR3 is CASSFQTYRTSSEETQYF. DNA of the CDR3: TGTGCCAGCAGTTTCCAGACTTACAGGACTAGCTCAGAAGAGACCCAGTACTTC.

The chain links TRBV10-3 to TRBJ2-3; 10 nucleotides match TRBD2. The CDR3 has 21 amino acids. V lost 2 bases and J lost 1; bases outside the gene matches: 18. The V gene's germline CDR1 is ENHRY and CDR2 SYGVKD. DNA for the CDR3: TGTGCCATCAGTGAGAAGTACCCGGTTTCCGGAGCGGGGGGGCGCACAGATACGCAGTATTTT. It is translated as CAISEKYPVSGAGGRTDTQYF.

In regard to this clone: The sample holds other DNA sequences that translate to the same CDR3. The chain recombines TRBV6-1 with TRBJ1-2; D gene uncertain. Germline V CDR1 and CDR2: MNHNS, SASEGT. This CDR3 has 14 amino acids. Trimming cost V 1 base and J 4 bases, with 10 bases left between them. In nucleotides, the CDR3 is TGTGCCAGCAGTGAAGGGTATCGCGGCTATGGCTACACCTTC. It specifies CASSEGYRGYGYTF.

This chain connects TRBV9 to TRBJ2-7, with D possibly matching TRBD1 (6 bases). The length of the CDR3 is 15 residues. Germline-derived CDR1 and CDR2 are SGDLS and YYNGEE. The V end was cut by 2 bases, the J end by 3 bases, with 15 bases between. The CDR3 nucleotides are TGTGCCAGCAGCGTCGGGGTAGGGGGTGGCTACGAGCAGTACTTC. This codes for CASSVGVGGGYEQYF.

The CDR3 DNA sequence: TGTGCCAGCAGTTCCCGCCAGAGGAGCCAGGGCTATGGCTACACCTTC. Translation gives CASSSRQRSQGYGYTF. V usage is TRBV27 and J usage is TRBJ1-2; D is perhaps TRBD1 (5 bases). CDR1 is MNHEY and CDR2 is SMNVEV in the germline V gene (reference sequence). This CDR3 region has 16 residues. With 4 bases removed from V and 4 bases from J, the gap between germline ends came to 19 bases.

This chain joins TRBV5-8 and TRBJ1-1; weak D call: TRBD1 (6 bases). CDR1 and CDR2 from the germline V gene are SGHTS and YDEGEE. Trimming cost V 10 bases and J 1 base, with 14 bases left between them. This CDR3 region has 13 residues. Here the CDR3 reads CAGGAGENTEAFF. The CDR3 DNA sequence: TGTGCCGGGGGGGCCGGGGAGAACACTGAAGCTTTCTTT. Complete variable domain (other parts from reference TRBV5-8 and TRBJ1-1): EAGVTQSPTHLIKTRGQQATLRCSPISGHTSVYWYQQALGLGLQFLLWYDEGEERNRGNFPPRFSGRQFPNYSSELNVNALELEDSALYLCAGGAGENTEAFFGQGTRLTVV.

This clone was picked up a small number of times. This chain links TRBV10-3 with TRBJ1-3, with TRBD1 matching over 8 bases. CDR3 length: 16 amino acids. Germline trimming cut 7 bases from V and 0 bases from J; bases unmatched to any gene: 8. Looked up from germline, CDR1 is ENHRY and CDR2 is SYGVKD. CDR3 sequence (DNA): TGTGCCATCAATCGGACAGGGAATTACTCTGGAAACACCATATATTTT. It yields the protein CAINRTGNYSGNTIYF.

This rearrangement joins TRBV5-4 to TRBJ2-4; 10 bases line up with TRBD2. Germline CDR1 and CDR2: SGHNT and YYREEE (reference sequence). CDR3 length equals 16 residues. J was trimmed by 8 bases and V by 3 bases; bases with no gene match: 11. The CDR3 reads CASSWQQRGGPDIQYF. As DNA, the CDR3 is TGTGCCAGCAGCTGGCAGCAGCGGGGGGGCCCGGACATTCAGTACTTC.

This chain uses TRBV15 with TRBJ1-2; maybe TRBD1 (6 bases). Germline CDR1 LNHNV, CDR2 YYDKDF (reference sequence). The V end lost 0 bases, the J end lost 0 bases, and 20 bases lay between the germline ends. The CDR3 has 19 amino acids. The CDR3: CATSRDRNDRKEPNYGYTF. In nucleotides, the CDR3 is TGTGCCACCAGCAGAGACAGAAATGACAGGAAAGAACCTAACTATGGCTACACCTTC.

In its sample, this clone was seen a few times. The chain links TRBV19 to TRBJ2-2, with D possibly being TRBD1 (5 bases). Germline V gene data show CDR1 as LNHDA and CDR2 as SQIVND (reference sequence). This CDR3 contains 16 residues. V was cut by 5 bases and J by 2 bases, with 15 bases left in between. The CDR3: CASSSRGRTNTGELFF. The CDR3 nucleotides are TGTGCCAGTAGTTCCCGAGGACGGACAAACACCGGGGAGCTGTTTTTT.

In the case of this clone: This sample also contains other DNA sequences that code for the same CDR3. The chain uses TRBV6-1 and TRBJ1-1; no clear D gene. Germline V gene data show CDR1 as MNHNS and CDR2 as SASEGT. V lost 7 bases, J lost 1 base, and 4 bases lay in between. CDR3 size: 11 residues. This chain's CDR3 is CASIQNTEAFF. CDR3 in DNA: TGTGCCAGCATCCAGAACACTGAAGCTTTCTTT.

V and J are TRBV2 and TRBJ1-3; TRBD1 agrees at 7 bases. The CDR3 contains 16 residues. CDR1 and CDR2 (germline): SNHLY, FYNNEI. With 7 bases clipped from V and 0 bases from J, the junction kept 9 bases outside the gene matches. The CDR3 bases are TGTGCCAGCACAGGGACAGTCCTTAACTCTGGAAACACCATATATTTT. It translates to CASTGTVLNSGNTIYF.

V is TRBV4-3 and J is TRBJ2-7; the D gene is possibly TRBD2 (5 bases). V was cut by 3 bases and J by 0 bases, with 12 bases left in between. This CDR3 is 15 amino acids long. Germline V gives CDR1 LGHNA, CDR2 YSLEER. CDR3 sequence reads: CASSHRSENSYEQYF. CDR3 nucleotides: TGCGCCAGCAGCCATCGTAGCGAAAACTCCTACGAGCAGTACTTC.

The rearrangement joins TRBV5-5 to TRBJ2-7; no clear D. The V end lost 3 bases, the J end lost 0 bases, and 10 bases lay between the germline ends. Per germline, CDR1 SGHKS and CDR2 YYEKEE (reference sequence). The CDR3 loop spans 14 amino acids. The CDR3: CASSSPVGSYEQYF. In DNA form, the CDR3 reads TGTGCCAGCAGCTCCCCAGTTGGCTCCTACGAGCAGTACTTC.

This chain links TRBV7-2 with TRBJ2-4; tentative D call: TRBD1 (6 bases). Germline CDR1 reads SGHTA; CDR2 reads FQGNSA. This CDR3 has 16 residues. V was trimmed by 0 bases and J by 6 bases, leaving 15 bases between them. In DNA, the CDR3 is TGTACCAGCAGCTTAGCGCCGACCAGGGGCACAAACATTCAGTACTTC. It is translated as CTSSLAPTRGTNIQYF.

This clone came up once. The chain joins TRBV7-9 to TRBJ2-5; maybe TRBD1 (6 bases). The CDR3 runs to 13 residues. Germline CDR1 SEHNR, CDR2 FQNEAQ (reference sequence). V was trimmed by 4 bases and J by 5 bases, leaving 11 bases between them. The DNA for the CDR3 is TGTGCCAGCAGCTCCCACAGGGAGGAGACCCAGTACTTC. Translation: CASSSHREETQYF.

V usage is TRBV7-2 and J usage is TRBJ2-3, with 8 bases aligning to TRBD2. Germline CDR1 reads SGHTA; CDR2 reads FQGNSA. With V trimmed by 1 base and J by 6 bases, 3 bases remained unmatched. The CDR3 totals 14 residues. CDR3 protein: CASSLERGLDTQYF. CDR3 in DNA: TGTGCCAGCAGCTTAGAGCGGGGGTTGGATACGCAGTATTTT.

The CDR3: CATSLGQNKLFPYEQYF. The CDR3 DNA reads TGTGCCACCAGCTTGGGACAGAACAAGCTCTTCCCCTACGAGCAGTACTTC. J is TRBJ2-7 and V is TRBV15, with TRBD1 matching over 7 bases. The CDR3 consists of 17 residues. Germline V gene data show CDR1 as LNHNV and CDR2 as YYDKDF (reference sequence). Trimming cost V 5 bases and J 2 bases; bases outside gene matches: 15.